Listed below are T cell receptor beta chains from one sample, sequenced in a study of blood T cell repertoires in COVID-19. Sequencing was performed with immunoSEQ multiplex PCR; in TCRdb, only in-frame clones are kept and a portion is missing. The data contain a few hundred thousand clones, around 89% of them singletons. The sample consisted of PBMCs or T cells enriched from blood (not recorded which). The receptors shown here come from a woman between 35 and 50 years old who had recovered from COVID-19. Each CDR3 is given with its conserved first and last residue. Each record gives: J gene, V gene, CDR3 protein.

J gene: TRBJ1-5; V gene: TRBV7-2; CDR3 protein: CASSLQGTNQPQHF
J gene: TRBJ1-1; V gene: TRBV7-3; CDR3 protein: CASPPGDTEAFF
J gene: TRBJ2-1; V gene: TRBV5-4; CDR3 protein: CASSSPRGGSNEQFF
J gene: TRBJ1-5; V gene: TRBV11-2; CDR3 protein: CASSLEGAYQPQHF
J gene: TRBJ2-3; V gene: TRBV11-2; CDR3 protein: CASSLGSRPSTDTQYF
J gene: TRBJ2-1; V gene: TRBV19; CDR3 protein: CASSIDNLAGTYNEQFF
J gene: TRBJ1-5; V gene: TRBV28; CDR3 protein: CASSLLQGYSNQPQHF
J gene: TRBJ2-5; V gene: TRBV18; CDR3 protein: CASSPIDSQETQYF
J gene: TRBJ1-2; V gene: TRBV4-3; CDR3 protein: CASSLDRASYGYTF
J gene: TRBJ1-4; V gene: TRBV9; CDR3 protein: CASSERQGGGKLFF
J gene: TRBJ2-5; V gene: TRBV19; CDR3 protein: CASSPEGATRSWETQYF
J gene: TRBJ1-2; V gene: TRBV2; CDR3 protein: CASSPTDARGYTF
J gene: TRBJ1-4; V gene: TRBV28; CDR3 protein: CASSINTGHSSEKLFF
J gene: TRBJ1-5; V gene: TRBV19; CDR3 protein: CASTPQGLDNQPQHF
J gene: TRBJ2-5; V gene: TRBV3-1/TRBV3-2; CDR3 protein: CASSQDVGAQYF
J gene: TRBJ1-1; V gene: TRBV28; CDR3 protein: CASSSPRQGRNTEAFF
J gene: TRBJ1-1; V gene: TRBV11-3; CDR3 protein: CASSLRTGGEAFF
J gene: TRBJ1-4; V gene: TRBV6-5; CDR3 protein: CASRDGTTNEKLFF
J gene: TRBJ1-2; V gene: TRBV29-1; CDR3 protein: CSAFGQGKNYGYTF
J gene: TRBJ1-3; V gene: TRBV4-2; CDR3 protein: CASSQGYRGTTGNTIYF
J gene: TRBJ1-2; V gene: TRBV24-1; CDR3 protein: CATSLSGDFGYTF
J gene: TRBJ2-1; V gene: TRBV19; CDR3 protein: CASSIGGSGASYNEQFF
J gene: TRBJ1-5; V gene: TRBV7-2; CDR3 protein: CASSLVGSSNQPQHF
J gene: TRBJ2-3; V gene: TRBV7-2; CDR3 protein: CASRTSGGWDTQYF
J gene: TRBJ1-2; V gene: TRBV5-1; CDR3 protein: CASSVDGGLLYGYTF
J gene: TRBJ1-1; V gene: TRBV3-1/TRBV3-2; CDR3 protein: CASSQGQGGVEAFF
J gene: TRBJ2-1; V gene: TRBV19; CDR3 protein: CASSIRPGDYNEQFF
J gene: TRBJ2-3; V gene: TRBV3-1/TRBV3-2; CDR3 protein: CASSPGTGGTDTQYF
J gene: TRBJ1-2; V gene: TRBV6-5; CDR3 protein: CASTQGAGGYTF
J gene: TRBJ2-1; V gene: TRBV9; CDR3 protein: CASSVGHSYNEQFF
J gene: TRBJ1-2; V gene: TRBV29-1; CDR3 protein: CSVVAAYGYTF
J gene: TRBJ2-7; V gene: TRBV7-9; CDR3 protein: CASSLVQLQDEQYF
J gene: TRBJ2-5; V gene: TRBV27; CDR3 protein: CASSLVSGGASQYF
J gene: TRBJ2-3; V gene: TRBV28; CDR3 protein: CASSSTSGSSTDTQYF
J gene: TRBJ2-7; V gene: TRBV9; CDR3 protein: CASSPRLGTSGSYEQYF
J gene: TRBJ2-2; V gene: TRBV6-2/TRBV6-3; CDR3 protein: CASSYDRRANTGELFF
J gene: TRBJ2-3; V gene: TRBV6-2/TRBV6-3; CDR3 protein: CASSSLAGEGTQYF
J gene: TRBJ2-5; V gene: TRBV4-3; CDR3 protein: CASSQDRGETQYF
J gene: TRBJ2-5; V gene: TRBV28; CDR3 protein: CASRPADSPAQETQYF
J gene: TRBJ1-2; V gene: TRBV19; CDR3 protein: CASSSRAGTNYGYTF
J gene: TRBJ2-3; V gene: TRBV10-3; CDR3 protein: CAIGLAGGKDTQYF
J gene: TRBJ2-1; V gene: TRBV19; CDR3 protein: CASSIDPGTSGHEQFF
J gene: TRBJ1-6; V gene: TRBV30; CDR3 protein: CAWSVPGGSYNSPLHF
J gene: TRBJ2-1; V gene: TRBV5-4; CDR3 protein: CASSGGTSGDYNEQFF
J gene: TRBJ2-5; V gene: TRBV6-1; CDR3 protein: CASSDKRGKEGTQYF
J gene: TRBJ2-3; V gene: TRBV7-2; CDR3 protein: CASSVMGGRGEDTQYF
J gene: TRBJ2-5; V gene: TRBV18; CDR3 protein: CASSWGGPETQYF
J gene: TRBJ1-5; V gene: TRBV19; CDR3 protein: CASSIVTGAGMTQHF
J gene: TRBJ1-2; V gene: TRBV29-1; CDR3 protein: CSVGGLTGSNYGYTF
J gene: TRBJ2-5; V gene: TRBV5-4; CDR3 protein: CASSSGTEETQYF
J gene: TRBJ2-7; V gene: TRBV10-3; CDR3 protein: CAISEEGLSSYEQYF
J gene: TRBJ1-2; V gene: TRBV4-1; CDR3 protein: CASSQPGTLTF
J gene: TRBJ1-3; V gene: TRBV5-4; CDR3 protein: CASSLRQGAGGNTIYF
J gene: TRBJ2-7; V gene: TRBV9; CDR3 protein: CASRDSSYEQYF
J gene: TRBJ1-6; V gene: TRBV6-5; CDR3 protein: CASNPTNYNSPLHF
J gene: TRBJ2-1; V gene: TRBV9; CDR3 protein: CASTARSGASEQFF
J gene: TRBJ1-6; V gene: TRBV7-9; CDR3 protein: CASNPPGQHNSPLHF
J gene: TRBJ2-5; V gene: TRBV15; CDR3 protein: CATSKSGVEETQYF